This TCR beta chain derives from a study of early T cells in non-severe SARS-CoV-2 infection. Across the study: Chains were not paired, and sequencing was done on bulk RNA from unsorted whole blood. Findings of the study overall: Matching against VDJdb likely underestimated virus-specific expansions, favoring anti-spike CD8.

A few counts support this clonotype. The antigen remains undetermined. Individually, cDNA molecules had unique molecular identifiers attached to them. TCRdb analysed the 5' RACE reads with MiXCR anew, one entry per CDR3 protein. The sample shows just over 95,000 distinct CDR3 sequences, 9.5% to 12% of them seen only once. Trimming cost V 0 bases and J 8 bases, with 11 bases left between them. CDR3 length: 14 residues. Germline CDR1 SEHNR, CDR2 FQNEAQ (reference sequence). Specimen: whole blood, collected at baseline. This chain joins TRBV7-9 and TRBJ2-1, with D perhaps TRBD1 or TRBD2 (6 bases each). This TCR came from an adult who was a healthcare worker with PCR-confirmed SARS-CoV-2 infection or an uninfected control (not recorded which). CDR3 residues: CASSLATGADEQFF. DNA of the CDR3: TGTGCCAGCAGCTTAGCGACGGGGGCTGATGAGCAGTTCTTC.